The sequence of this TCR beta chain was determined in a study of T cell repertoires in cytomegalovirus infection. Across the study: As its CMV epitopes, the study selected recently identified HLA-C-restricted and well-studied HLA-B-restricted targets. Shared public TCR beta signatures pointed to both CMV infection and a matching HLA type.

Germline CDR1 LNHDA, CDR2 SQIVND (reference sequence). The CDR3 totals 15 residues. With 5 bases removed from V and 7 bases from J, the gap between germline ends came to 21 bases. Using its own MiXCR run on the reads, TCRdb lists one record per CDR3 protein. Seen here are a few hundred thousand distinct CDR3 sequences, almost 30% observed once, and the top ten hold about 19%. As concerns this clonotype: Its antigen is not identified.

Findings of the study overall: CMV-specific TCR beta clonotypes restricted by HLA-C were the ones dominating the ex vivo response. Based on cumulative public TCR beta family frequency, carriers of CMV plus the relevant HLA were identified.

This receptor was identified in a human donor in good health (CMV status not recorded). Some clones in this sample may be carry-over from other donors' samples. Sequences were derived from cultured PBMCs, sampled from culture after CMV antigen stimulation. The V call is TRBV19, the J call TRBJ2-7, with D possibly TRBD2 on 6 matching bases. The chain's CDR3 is CASSPAGTLAGEQYF. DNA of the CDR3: TGTGCCAGTAGTCCGGCCGGGACTCTCGCAGGGGAGCAGTACTTC.